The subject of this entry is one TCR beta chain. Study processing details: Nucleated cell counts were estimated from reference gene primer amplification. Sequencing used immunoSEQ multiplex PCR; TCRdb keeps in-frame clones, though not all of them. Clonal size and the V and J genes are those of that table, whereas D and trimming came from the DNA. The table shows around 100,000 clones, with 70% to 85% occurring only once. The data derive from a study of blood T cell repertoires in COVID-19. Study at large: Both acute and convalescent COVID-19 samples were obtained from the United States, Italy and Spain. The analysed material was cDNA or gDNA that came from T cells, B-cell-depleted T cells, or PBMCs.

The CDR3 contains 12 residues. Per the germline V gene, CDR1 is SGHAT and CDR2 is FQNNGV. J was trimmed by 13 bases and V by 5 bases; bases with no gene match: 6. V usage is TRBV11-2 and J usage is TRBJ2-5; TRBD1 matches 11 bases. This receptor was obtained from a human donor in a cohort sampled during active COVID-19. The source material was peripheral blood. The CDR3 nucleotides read TGTGCCAGCAGCCCCGGACAGGGGGCGAGGTACTTC. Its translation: CASSPGQGARYF.